The TCR beta chain under discussion was sequenced for a study of blood T cells in healthy people across ages. Overall study findings and caveats: Per million T cells, TCR beta diversity dropped about linearly as age rose.

CDR3 size: 16 residues. The ends were cut back, 3 bases at V and 5 bases at J, with 16 bases in the middle. Donor samples were obtained from healthy Caucasian individuals from Russia, aged roughly 6 to 90. Peripheral blood samples of roughly 10 milliliters were drawn from each donor. Comment on this clonotype: Its antigen is as yet unknown.

A second PCR, run for about 7 to 11 cycles, used a sample-barcoded 5' primer plus a J-beta primer mix. One entry per CDR3 protein results from TCRdb running MiXCR on the 5' RACE reads. The data show about 930,000 distinct CDR3 sequences, with roughly 29% seen just once and 10% to 13% held by the top ten. These sequences were also reported in another study, on T cells of mothers and their children. That publication notes: The authors identified no persistent microchimeric T cell clones.

The sample consisted of blood. The chain recombines TRBV12-3 or TRBV12-4 with TRBJ2-2; a possible D gene is TRBD2 (5 bases). This clonotype was sampled from a middle-aged woman in good health. The CDR3 nucleotides read TGTGCCAGCAGTTTCCCCCGGGTCCCGGGGACCGGGGAGCTGTTTTTT. Protein sequence: CASSFPRVPGTGELFF.